A single sample gave rise to the 28 T cell receptor beta chains below, sequenced in a study of control samples from healthy donors and cancer patients. Data came from immunoSEQ multiplex PCR; TCRdb stores just in-frame clones and leaves some out. The table has approximately 60,000 clones, roughly 85% seen once. Sequenced: blood. The receptors derive from a man aged 40-49 years in good health.

This rearrangement joins TRBV5-1 to TRBJ2-2; D gene uncertain. The CDR3 sequence is 17 residues long. Per germline, CDR1 SGHRS and CDR2 YFSETQ. V was shortened by 1 base and J by 1 base, with 14 bases between the two germline ends. The CDR3 protein is CASSLNYGHLNTGELFF. The CDR3 nucleotides are TGCGCCAGCAGCTTGAATTACGGGCACTTGAACACCGGGGAGCTGTTTTTT.

The CDR3 region is CASSSSGGTYNEQFF. In nucleotides, the CDR3 is TGTGCCAGCAGCTCTAGCGGGGGGACCTACAATGAGCAGTTCTTC. V and J are TRBV7-6 and TRBJ2-1; 11 nucleotides line up with TRBD2. Per germline, CDR1 SGHVS and CDR2 FNYEAQ. The CDR3 has 15 residues. With V trimmed by 4 bases and J by 2 bases, 1 base remained unmatched.

The chain couples TRBV11-2 to TRBJ2-7; D is uncertain. Germline CDR1 and CDR2: SGHAT and FQNNGV. Trimming removed 2 bases from V and 6 bases from J, with 20 bases in between. There are 16 residues in the CDR3. CDR3 in DNA: TGTGCCAGCAGCTTACTAGGCAGCTCGCTGCCCCTCGAGCAGTACTTC. Amino acids: CASSLLGSSLPLEQYF.

The chain employs TRBV19 and TRBJ1-1; D remains unclear. Trimming shortened V by 8 bases and J by 4 bases, and 20 bases separated the two germline ends. The CDR3 loop spans 15 amino acids. Germline-derived CDR1 and CDR2 are LNHDA and SQIVND (reference sequence). CDR3 amino acids: CASQLPGPRGTEAFF. CDR3 coding DNA: TGTGCCAGTCAACTCCCCGGGCCCCGAGGCACTGAAGCTTTCTTT.

This chain connects TRBV7-9 to TRBJ1-6, with D perhaps matching TRBD1 (6 bases). The CDR3 covers 16 residues. The V end lost 5 bases, the J end lost 6 bases, and 17 bases lay between the germline ends. CDR1 is SEHNR and CDR2 is FQNEAQ in the germline V gene (reference sequence). The CDR3 bases are TGTGCCAGCAGCCGGGGGCTTCAGGGAGGTAATTCACCCCTCCACTTT. Amino acid sequence: CASSRGLQGGNSPLHF.

This clone was seen a single time. The genes are TRBV30 and TRBJ1-2; D remains unclear. The V gene lost 5 bases and the J gene lost 8 bases, with 15 bases spanning the gap. The CDR3 is made up of 12 amino acids. Per the germline V gene, CDR1 is GTSNPN and CDR2 is SVGIG (reference sequence). CDR3 in DNA: TGTGCCTGGGGCTCTTGGGGAAGCGGCTACACCTTC. Protein: CAWGSWGSGYTF.

CDR3 nucleotide sequence: TGCGCCAGCAGCTTCCAATTCGACAGGGTGGGAGATACGCAGTATTTT. Its protein product is CASSFQFDRVGDTQYF. The V call is TRBV5-1, the J call TRBJ2-3, with 7 bases lining up with TRBD1. CDR1 SGHRS and CDR2 YFSETQ come from the germline V gene. The CDR3 is 16 residues long. Trimming at V came to 2 bases and at J to 5 bases, leaving 11 bases not matched to a gene.

This clone occurred once. The chain employs TRBV5-1 and TRBJ1-1; the match to TRBD1 covers 7 bases. With 7 bases clipped from V and 2 bases from J, the junction kept 8 bases outside the gene matches. The germline V gene encodes CDR1 SGHRS and CDR2 YFSETQ. The CDR3 sequence is 14 residues long. The CDR3 sequence: CASGWEGANTEAFF. The DNA of the CDR3 is TGCGCCAGCGGATGGGAGGGGGCTAACACTGAAGCTTTCTTT.

This clone has a handful of counts. The sample carries other DNA sequences with the same CDR3. The genes are TRBV7-2 and TRBJ2-3, with 9 bases matching TRBD2. In germline, CDR1 is SGHTA, CDR2 FQGNSA. This CDR3 spans 16 amino acids. V was pared by 4 bases and J by 3 bases, with 8 bases of the junction left unmatched. CDR3 region: CASSSLAGRSTDTQYF. The CDR3 DNA is TGTGCCAGCAGCTCCCTAGCGGGGCGTTCGACAGATACGCAGTATTTT.

Only one count was recorded for this clone. The rearrangement uses TRBV20-1 and TRBJ1-2, with 7 positions matching TRBD1. V gave up 8 bases and J gave up 11 bases; unmatched junction bases: 11. The CDR3 loop spans 11 amino acids. Germline V gene sequence: CDR1 DFQATT, CDR2 SNEGSKA (reference sequence). The CDR3 is CSTMRQGFYTF. The DNA for the CDR3 is TGCAGTACTATGAGACAGGGCTTTTACACCTTC.

CDR3 coding DNA: TGTGCCAGCAGTCCCGTCGGGAGCTCTGGGGCCAACGTCCTGACTTTC. The encoded protein is CASSPVGSSGANVLTF. J is TRBJ2-6 and V is TRBV27, with a possible D match to TRBD2 (6 bases). V was shortened by 5 bases and J by 0 bases, with 11 bases between the two germline ends. The germline V gene has CDR1 MNHEY and CDR2 SMNVEV (reference sequence). This CDR3 comprises 16 residues.

The chain employs TRBV19 and TRBJ1-2; 7 nucleotides align to TRBD1. V was clipped by 7 bases and J by 8 bases; unmatched bases: 16. This CDR3 has 15 amino acids. The germline V gene has CDR1 LNHDA and CDR2 SQIVND (reference sequence). The CDR3: CASTFAGQVNTGYTF. The CDR3 bases are TGTGCCAGTACCTTCGCCGGACAGGTCAATACGGGCTACACCTTC. Full variable domain (outside the CDR3, taken from reference TRBV19 and TRBJ1-2): DGGITQSPKYLFRKEGQNVTLSCEQNLNHDAMYWYRQDPGQGLRLIYYSQIVNDFQKGDIAEGYSVSREKKESFPLTVTSAQKNPTAFYLCASTFAGQVNTGYTFGSGTRLTVV.

The chain joins TRBV28 to TRBJ2-2; D possibly uses TRBD1 or TRBD2 (7 bases each). The V end was cut by 7 bases, the J end by 7 bases, with 19 bases between. Germline lookup yields CDR1 MDHEN and CDR2 SYDVKM. There are 15 residues in the CDR3. The CDR3 sequence is CASTPSGGRVGELFF. CDR3 nucleotide sequence: TGTGCCAGCACCCCTTCAGGGGGGAGGGTCGGGGAGCTGTTTTTT.

J is TRBJ2-7 and V is TRBV28; D remains ambiguous. Trimming took 5 bases from V and 3 from J, leaving 2 bases between them. Germline values: CDR1 MDHEN, CDR2 SYDVKM. This CDR3 has 10 residues. The CDR3, as DNA: TGTGCCAGCAGTCACTACGAGCAGTACTTC. Amino acids: CASSHYEQYF.

This clone was counted only a few times. The rearrangement uses TRBV6-2 or TRBV6-3 and TRBJ1-5; D call uncertain. The V gene's germline CDR1 is MNHEY and CDR2 SVGEGT. This CDR3 contains 14 residues. The V end lost 4 bases, the J end lost 6 bases, and 13 bases lay between the germline ends. The CDR3 nucleotides are TGTGCCAGCAGTTGGTCTGGGAATGGTCAGCCCCAGCATTTT. Translated: CASSWSGNGQPQHF.

In its sample, this clone was seen once. The rearrangement uses TRBV5-6 and TRBJ1-4; D remains ambiguous. The CDR3 contains 14 residues. The germline V gene encodes CDR1 SGHDT and CDR2 YYEEEE. V lost 0 bases and J 8 bases, leaving 11 bases between the germline ends. The CDR3, as DNA: TGTGCCAGCAGCTTGGGTGGACGACGAGAAAAACTGTTTTTT. Amino acid sequence: CASSLGGRREKLFF.

This chain connects TRBV25-1 to TRBJ2-7, with D possibly TRBD2 on 5 matching bases. Trimming stripped 3 bases from V and 5 bases from J, with 14 bases between. Germline V CDR1 and CDR2: MGHDK, SYGVNS. The CDR3 has 14 amino acids. This CDR3 reads CASSDRGLRDEQYF. CDR3 in DNA: TGTGCCAGCAGTGACCGGGGTCTTCGGGACGAGCAGTACTTC.

The chain employs TRBV27 and TRBJ2-3, with D perhaps TRBD2 (6 bases). Trimming took 4 bases from V and 2 from J, leaving 13 bases between them. Germline CDR1 and CDR2: MNHEY and SMNVEV (reference sequence). This CDR3 comprises 15 residues. For the CDR3, the DNA is TGTGCCAGCAGTTCCGGGACTTTCCCCACAGATACGCAGTATTTT. Its translation is CASSSGTFPTDTQYF.

Details on this clone: One base away lies a much larger clone, so this may be a sequencing read error. CDR3 residues: CASSLDSTDTQYF. As DNA, the CDR3 is TGTGCCAGCAGCCTGGACAGCACAGATACGCAGTATTTT. The rearrangement links TRBV7-2 to TRBJ2-3; no firm D call. From germline, CDR1 is SGHTA and CDR2 FQGNSA. The V gene lost 5 bases and the J gene lost 0 bases, with 6 bases spanning the gap. This CDR3 has 13 amino acids.

A single count supports this clone. The chain employs TRBV6-4 and TRBJ2-1; D remains unclear. The CDR3 covers 14 residues. Trimming shortened V by 4 bases and J by 1 base, and 8 bases separated the two germline ends. Germline-derived CDR1 and CDR2 are MRHNA and SNTAGT. CDR3 protein: CASSATRSYNEQFF. CDR3 bases: TGTGCCAGCAGTGCGACACGTTCCTACAATGAGCAGTTCTTC.

The rearrangement joins TRBV30 to TRBJ1-1; 7 bases align to TRBD1. The CDR3 is made up of 13 amino acids. Per the germline V gene, CDR1 is GTSNPN and CDR2 is SVGIG (reference sequence). The V and J ends lost 7 bases and 1 base, in that order; junction bases with no gene match: 6. In DNA, the CDR3 is TGTGCCTCGAGAGAGGGGGCGAACACTGAAGCTTTCTTT. Translating it yields CASREGANTEAFF.

The rearrangement links TRBV12-5 to TRBJ1-1, with D possibly TRBD1 on 5 matching bases. The CDR3 consists of 15 residues. V was cut by 5 bases and J by 4 bases, with 17 bases left in between. Per the germline V gene, CDR1 is LGHNT and CDR2 is FRNRAP. The CDR3 DNA follows: TGTGCTAGTGGTCCCTTCCTGGGGGAAAGCACTGAAGCTTTCTTT. Translating gives CASGPFLGESTEAFF. The full variable domain, its missing parts supplied by reference TRBV12-5 and TRBJ1-1, is DARVTQTPRHKVTEMGQEVTMRCQPILGHNTVFWYRQTMMQGLELLAYFRNRAPLDDSGMPKDRFSAEMPDATLATLKIQPSEPRDSAVYFCASGPFLGESTEAFFGQGTRLTVV.

The J gene is TRBJ1-5, the V gene TRBV6-2 or TRBV6-3; 11 nucleotides line up with TRBD1. Germline V gene lookup returns CDR1 MNHEY and CDR2 SVGEGT. The CDR3 has 15 amino acids. With V trimmed by 5 bases and J by 4 bases, 4 bases remained unmatched. CDR3 in amino acids: CASSRTGGINQPQHF. The DNA of the CDR3 is TGTGCCAGCAGTAGGACAGGGGGCATTAATCAGCCCCAGCATTTT.

The J gene is TRBJ2-3, the V gene TRBV5-4, with D unclear. V lost 1 base and J lost 7, with 16 bases in between. The CDR3 is 15 amino acids. Germline loops: CDR1 SGHNT, CDR2 YYREEE (reference sequence). CDR3: CASSLQSTHPYTQYF. The CDR3 nucleotides read TGTGCCAGCAGCTTGCAGAGTACACACCCTTATACGCAGTATTTT.

This clone was seen once. The V and J genes are TRBV28 and TRBJ1-1; possibly TRBD1 for D (5 bases). Germline-derived CDR1 and CDR2 are MDHEN and SYDVKM. There are 21 residues in the CDR3. The V end lost 4 bases, the J end lost 5 bases, and 35 bases lay between the germline ends. CDR3 sequence reads: CASSSRSQGGRRRTRGTEAFF. CDR3 DNA sequence: TGTGCCAGCAGTTCCCGATCGCAGGGAGGGCGAAGAAGGACTAGAGGGACTGAAGCTTTCTTT.

The V gene is TRBV14, the J gene TRBJ2-3; TRBD2 aligns across 10 bases. The CDR3 is 16 residues long. Looked up from germline, CDR1 is SGHDN and CDR2 is FVKESK. Trimming took 5 bases from V and 3 from J; bases not matched to a gene: 8. The CDR3 sequence is CASSGTSGIRTDTQYF. CDR3 DNA sequence: TGTGCCAGCAGCGGAACTAGCGGGATTCGTACAGATACGCAGTATTTT.

This clone was seen once. The genes are TRBV5-1 and TRBJ2-3, with D possibly being TRBD1 (6 bases). CDR3 length: 15 amino acids. The germline V gene has CDR1 SGHRS and CDR2 YFSETQ. V was clipped by 0 bases and J by 3 bases, with 11 bases between them. The CDR3 DNA follows: TGCGCCAGCAGCTTGGAGGGGGATCTTACAGATACGCAGTATTTT. Translating gives CASSLEGDLTDTQYF.

The chain uses TRBV5-5 and TRBJ1-6; D ambiguous. Germline values: CDR1 SGHKS, CDR2 YYEKEE (reference sequence). V lost 0 bases to trimming and J lost 5 bases, with 9 bases between them. The CDR3 spans 15 residues. Here the CDR3 reads CASSLAGPHNSPLHF. CDR3 DNA sequence: TGTGCCAGCAGCTTGGCGGGTCCTCATAATTCACCCCTCCACTTT.